Included here is one T cell receptor (beta chain) sequence, with context. The entry originates in a study of blood T cell repertoires in COVID-19. Overall study context: Donors in the United States, Italy and Spain gave samples during acute or convalescent COVID-19. T cells, B-cell-depleted T cells, or PBMCs supplied cDNA or gDNA.

The length of the CDR3 is 17 residues. Germline V gene sequence: CDR1 SGHTA, CDR2 FQGNSA. Trimming at V came to 5 bases and at J to 0 bases, leaving 10 bases not matched to a gene. In the original analysis: How many nucleated cells were present was estimated from reference gene primer amplification. Clones were read by immunoSEQ multiplex PCR, and TCRdb kept only the in-frame ones, dropping some. The D gene and trimming were derived from the DNA, and the V and J assignments and clone size from that table. The data show fewer than 85,000 clones, with about 83% seen just once and 5% to 6% held by the top ten.

This clonotype was obtained from a man in his 60s with acute or convalescent COVID-19. Sample: peripheral blood. The chain joins TRBV7-2 to TRBJ1-1, with 9 positions matching TRBD1. The DNA of the CDR3 is TGTGCCAGCAGCGGAGGGACAGGGCGGATCTTGAACACTGAAGCTTTCTTT. Translation: CASSGGTGRILNTEAFF.